Reported below is one TCR beta chain. The target antigen is unknown. The data belong to a study of T cell clusters in autoimmune cytopenias. Study background: Per sample, median TRB depth was about 52,000 reads, yielding a median roughly 2,400 distinct clonotypes.

TRB amplification used approximately 250 ng of peripheral blood genomic DNA. Notes on the study in general: Clustering suggested that physiological T cell clusters were missing in primary autoimmune cytopenia patients. TRB repertoire shifts in secondary cytopenia and chronic lymphocytic leukemia mostly reflected lymphoma, not autoimmunity.

CDR1 is DFQATT and CDR2 is SNEGSKA in the germline V gene (reference sequence). CDR3 length equals 17 residues. TRB rearrangements were amplified by touch-down multiplex PCR with mixed TRB-A/B primers. Reanalyzing the multiplex PCR reads, TCRdb keeps one entry per CDR3 protein, without DNA. The sample table includes approximately 10,000 distinct CDR3 sequences. This receptor was identified in a human donor with an autoimmune cytopenia or autoimmune hepatitis (not recorded which). The chain couples TRBV20-1 to TRBJ2-3; TCRdb reports TRBD2, a call that lacks DNA to check it against. Sequenced input: peripheral blood. This CDR3 is CSASGGLAGDLTDTQYF.